This paragraph covers one T cell receptor (beta chain) sequence. Antigen: not known. This sample was taken from a study of T cell responses to AZD1222 COVID-19 vaccine. This table comes from immunoSEQ multiplex PCR, and its TCRdb copy is limited to in-frame clones, with some not included. The sample consists of fewer than 200,000 clones, 85% to 95% of them appearing once. Study conclusions and caveats: At baseline, just five to seven AZD1222 recipients tested seropositive.

The starting material was peripheral blood, obtained 28 days after the second AZD1222 dose. The TCR sequence derives from an adult who received the AZD1222 COVID-19 vaccine.

CDR3 sequence (DNA): TGCGCCAGCAGCCGTTCAGCGGGAGCAGCTGAGACCCAGTACTTC. Its protein product is CASSRSAGAAETQYF. The chain carries TRBV5-1 and TRBJ2-5; TRBD2 aligns across 8 bases. The germline V gene encodes CDR1 SGHRS and CDR2 YFSETQ. Trimming at V came to 4 bases and at J to 5 bases, leaving 10 bases not matched to a gene. CDR3 length: 15 amino acids.